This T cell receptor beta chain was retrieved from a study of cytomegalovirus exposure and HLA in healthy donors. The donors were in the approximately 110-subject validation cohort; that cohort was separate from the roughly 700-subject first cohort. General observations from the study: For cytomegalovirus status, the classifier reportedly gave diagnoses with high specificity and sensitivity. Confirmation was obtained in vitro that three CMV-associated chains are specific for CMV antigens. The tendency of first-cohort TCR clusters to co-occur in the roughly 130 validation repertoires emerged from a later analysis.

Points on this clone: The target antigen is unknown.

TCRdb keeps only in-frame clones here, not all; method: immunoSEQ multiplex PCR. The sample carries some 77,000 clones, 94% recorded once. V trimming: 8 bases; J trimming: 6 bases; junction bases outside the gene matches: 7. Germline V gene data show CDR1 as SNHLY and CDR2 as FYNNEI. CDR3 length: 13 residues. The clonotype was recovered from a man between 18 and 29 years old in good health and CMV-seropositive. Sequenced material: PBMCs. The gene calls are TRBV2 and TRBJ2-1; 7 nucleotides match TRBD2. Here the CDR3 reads CASSRELRNEQFF. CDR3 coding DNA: TGTGCCAGCTCGCGGGAGTTGCGCAATGAGCAGTTCTTC.